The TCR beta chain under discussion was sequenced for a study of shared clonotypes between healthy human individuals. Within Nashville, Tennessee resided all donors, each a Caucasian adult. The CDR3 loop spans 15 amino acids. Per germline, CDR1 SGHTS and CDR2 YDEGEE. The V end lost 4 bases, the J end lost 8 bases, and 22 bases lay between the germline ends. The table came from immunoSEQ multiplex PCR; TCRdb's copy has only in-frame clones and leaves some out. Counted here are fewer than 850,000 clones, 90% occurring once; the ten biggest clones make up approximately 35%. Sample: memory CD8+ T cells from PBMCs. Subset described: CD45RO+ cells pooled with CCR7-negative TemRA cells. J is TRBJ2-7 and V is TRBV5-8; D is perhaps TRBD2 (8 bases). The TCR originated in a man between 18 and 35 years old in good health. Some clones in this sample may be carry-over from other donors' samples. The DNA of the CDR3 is TGTGCCAGCAGCCGGGAGGGTTATCAGGGGGTACAGCAGTACTTC. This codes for CASSREGYQGVQQYF.